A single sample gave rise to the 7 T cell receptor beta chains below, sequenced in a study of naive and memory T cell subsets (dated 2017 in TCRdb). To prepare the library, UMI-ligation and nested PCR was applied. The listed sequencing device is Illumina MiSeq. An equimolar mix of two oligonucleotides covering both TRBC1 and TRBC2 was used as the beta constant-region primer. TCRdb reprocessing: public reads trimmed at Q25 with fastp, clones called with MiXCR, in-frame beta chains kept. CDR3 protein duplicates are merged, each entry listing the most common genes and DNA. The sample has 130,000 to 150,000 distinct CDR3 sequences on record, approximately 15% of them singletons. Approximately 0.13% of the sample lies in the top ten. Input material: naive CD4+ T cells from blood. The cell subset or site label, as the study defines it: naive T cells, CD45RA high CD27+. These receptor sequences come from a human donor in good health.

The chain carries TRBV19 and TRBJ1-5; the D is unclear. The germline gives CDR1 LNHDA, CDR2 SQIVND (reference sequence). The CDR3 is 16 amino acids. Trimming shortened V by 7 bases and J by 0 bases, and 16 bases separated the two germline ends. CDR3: CASTPRSGYSNQPQHF. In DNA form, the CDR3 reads TGTGCCAGTACCCCCAGGTCCGGTTATAGCAATCAGCCCCAGCATTTT.

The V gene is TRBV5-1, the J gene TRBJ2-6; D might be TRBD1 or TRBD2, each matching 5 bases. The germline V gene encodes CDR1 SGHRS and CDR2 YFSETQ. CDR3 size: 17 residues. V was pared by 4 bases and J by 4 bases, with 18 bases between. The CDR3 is CASSRGPMGEGANVLTF. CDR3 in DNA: TGCGCCAGCAGCCGTGGCCCGATGGGGGAAGGGGCCAACGTCCTGACTTTC.

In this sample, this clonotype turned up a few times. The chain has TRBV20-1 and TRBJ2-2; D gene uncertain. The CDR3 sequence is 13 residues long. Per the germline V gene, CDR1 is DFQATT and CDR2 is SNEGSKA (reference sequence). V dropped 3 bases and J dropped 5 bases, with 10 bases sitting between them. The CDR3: CSARGIDTGELFF. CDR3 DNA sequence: TGCAGTGCTAGGGGGATTGATACCGGGGAGCTGTTTTTT.

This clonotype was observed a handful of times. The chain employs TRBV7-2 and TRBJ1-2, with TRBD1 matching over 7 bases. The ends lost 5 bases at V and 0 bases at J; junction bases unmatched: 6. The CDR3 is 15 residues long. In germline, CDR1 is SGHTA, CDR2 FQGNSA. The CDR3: CASSQGQNPNYGYTF. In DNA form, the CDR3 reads TGTGCCAGCAGCCAGGGACAGAACCCTAACTATGGCTACACCTTC.

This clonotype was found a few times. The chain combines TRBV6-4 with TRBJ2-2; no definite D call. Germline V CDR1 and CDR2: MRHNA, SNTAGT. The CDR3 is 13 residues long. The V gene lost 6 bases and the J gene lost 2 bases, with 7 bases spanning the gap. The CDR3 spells CASSQKNTGELFF. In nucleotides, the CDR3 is TGTGCCAGCAGCCAAAAAAACACCGGGGAGCTGTTTTTT.

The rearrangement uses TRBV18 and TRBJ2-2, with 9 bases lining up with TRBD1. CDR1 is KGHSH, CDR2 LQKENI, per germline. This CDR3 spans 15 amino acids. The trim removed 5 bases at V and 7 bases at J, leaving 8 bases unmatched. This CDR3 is CASSSGTGKDGELFF. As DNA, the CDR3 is TGTGCCAGCTCATCAGGGACAGGGAAAGACGGGGAGCTGTTTTTT.

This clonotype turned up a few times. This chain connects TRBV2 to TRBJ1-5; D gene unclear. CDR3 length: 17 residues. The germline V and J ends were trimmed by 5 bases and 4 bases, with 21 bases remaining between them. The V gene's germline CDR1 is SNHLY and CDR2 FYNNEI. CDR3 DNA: TGTGCCAGCAGTCCCGGTCACGCCAGGAAATCTAATCAGCCCCAGCATTTT. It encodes CASSPGHARKSNQPQHF.